Included here is one T cell receptor beta chain sequence, with context. What it binds is not known. RNA transcripts provided the source from which TCR beta CDR3 regions were amplified. The study used the HTBI primer set for a first-round RT-PCR of the TCR CDR3. Each CDR3 protein is one row after TCRdb ran MiXCR on the multiplex PCR reads. The sample gives 400,000 to 550,000 distinct CDR3 sequences, approximately 14% of which show up once; over 15% is in the top ten. This record comes from a study of T cells in Graves' hyperthyroidism and ophthalmopathy. Findings of the study overall: For ophthalmopathy, model prediction preceded onset by a median 6.5 months.

The germline V gene has CDR1 GTSNPN and CDR2 SVGIG (reference sequence). Trimming took 3 bases from V and 8 from J; bases not matched to a gene: 7. This CDR3 comprises 14 residues. The definition of stable Graves' hyperthyroidism was no ophthalmopathy progression within 18 months. The sequence was collected from a woman aged 18-29 years with Graves' hyperthyroidism. This rearrangement joins TRBV30 to TRBJ2-3; 11 nucleotides line up with TRBD2. The material sequenced was blood. The CDR3 coding sequence is TGTGCCTGGAGGACTAGCGGGAATAGGGGTACGCAGTATTTT. Encoded protein: CAWRTSGNRGTQYF.